This T cell receptor (beta chain) emerged from a study of shared clonotypes between healthy human individuals. A single count supports this clone. The CDR3 runs to 15 residues. Looked up from germline, CDR1 is LNHDA and CDR2 is SQIVND (reference sequence). V was pared by 5 bases and J by 2 bases, with 9 bases of the junction left unmatched. Repertoires were generated with immunoSEQ multiplex PCR, while TCRdb's copy carries only in-frame clones and drops some. The top ten clones hold about 0.42% of a sample with approximately 1,500,000 clones, approximately 98% of them seen once. The sequenced sample consisted of naive CD4+ T cells sorted from blood. As for subset: CD45RA+ positively selected. The gene calls are TRBV19 and TRBJ2-7; 7 bases line up with TRBD2. The receptor's source is a man aged 25-45 years in good health. The CDR3 loop is CASSLSLAETYEQYF. The CDR3 nucleotides read TGTGCCAGTAGTCTCTCTCTAGCGGAAACCTACGAGCAGTACTTC.